This is a list of T cell receptor beta chains from one sample in a study of vaccination and CD4 T cells after COVID-19. Each CDR3 protein is one row after TCRdb ran MiXCR on the PCR reads. The sample lists approximately 5,000 distinct CDR3 sequences; 48% were seen once. The antigens of these receptors remain unknown. The sample was CD4+ T cells from blood, cultured in vitro. These receptor sequences come from a human donor who had recovered from COVID-19. The CDR3 runs from the conserved cysteine through the conserved F or W. Each record gives: CDR3 DNA, CDR3 protein, J gene, clone size, CDR3 length, D gene, V gene. A D gene is named only where the DNA matches it firmly. Where a row states a size, it is once, few, many or the class of an expanded clone; other rows omit it.

TGTGCCAGCAGTGCCTCGGCAGACGTGTATGGCTACACCTTC | CASSASADVYGYTF | TRBJ1-2 | - | 14 | - | TRBV6-2/TRBV6-3
TGCAGTGCTATCAGGCTTCTAGATCAGCCCCAGCATTTT | CSAIRLLDQPQHF | TRBJ1-5 | - | 13 | - | TRBV20-1
TGCAGCGTTGAGGACAGGGGAGATACGCAGTATTTT | CSVEDRGDTQYF | TRBJ2-3 | few | 12 | TRBD1 | TRBV29-1
TGCGCCAGCAGCCCGAGGGGGGATATCTATGGCTACACCTTC | CASSPRGDIYGYTF | TRBJ1-2 | large | 14 | - | TRBV4-1
TGCGCCAGCCCCCCTAGCGCAGGAGGGTATGGAAGCAATCAGCCCCAGCATTTT | CASPPSAGGYGSNQPQHF | TRBJ1-5 | - | 18 | - | TRBV10-1
TGTGCCATCAGTGGGGGGCTCCGCCGAGGGAACACTGAAGCTTTCTTT | CAISGGLRRGNTEAFF | TRBJ1-1 | - | 16 | - | TRBV10-3
TGTGCCTGGAGGGGGACAGCGTATAATTCACCCCTCCACTTT | CAWRGTAYNSPLHF | TRBJ1-6 | once | 14 | TRBD1 | TRBV30
TGTGCCAGCGCCGATCGGGGAGCCTTCTACGAGCAGTACTTC | CASADRGAFYEQYF | TRBJ2-7 | - | 14 | - | TRBV7-2
TGTGCCAGTAACCGAGGACAGGGGGCCAGAGACTATGGCTACACCTTC | CASNRGQGARDYGYTF | TRBJ1-2 | - | 16 | TRBD1 | TRBV18
TGTGCCAGCAGCTTAGGCGTGGCGGGGGGAAGGGAGACCCAGTACTTC | CASSLGVAGGRETQYF | TRBJ2-5 | - | 16 | TRBD2 | TRBV7-2
TGTGCCAGCAGCGCGCAGGGTGATGCTGAAGCTTTCTTT | CASSAQGDAEAFF | TRBJ1-1 | - | 13 | - | TRBV7-3
TGTGCCAGCAGCCCCCCCCCAGCTGGCCTGAATTCACCCCTCCACTTT | CASSPPPAGLNSPLHF | TRBJ1-6 | - | 16 | - | TRBV5-5
TGCAGTGCTAGAACAGGGAACTATGGCTACACCTTC | CSARTGNYGYTF | TRBJ1-2 | few | 12 | - | TRBV20-1
TGTGCCAGCAGCCCGCTCTCGGGCACTGAAGCTTTCTTT | CASSPLSGTEAFF | TRBJ1-1 | - | 13 | - | TRBV7-7
TGTGCCAGCAGGAGGGACATTAGCAATCAGCCCCAGCATTTT | CASRRDISNQPQHF | TRBJ1-5 | - | 14 | - | TRBV2
TGTGCCAGCAGCTTTACTGGGGCCACAGATACGCAGTATTTT | CASSFTGATDTQYF | TRBJ2-3 | - | 14 | - | TRBV2
TGTGCCAGCAGCTCGCCGACTAGCGGGAGGCCCTACAATGAGCAGTTCTTC | CASSSPTSGRPYNEQFF | TRBJ2-1 | few | 17 | TRBD2 | TRBV28
TGTGCCACCAGCAGAGAAGGTGGGGGGGCCATCGAGACCCAGTACTTC | CATSREGGGAIETQYF | TRBJ2-5 | - | 16 | - | TRBV15
TGTGCCAGCGGTAGACAGCAGAACACTGAAGCTTTCTTT | CASGRQQNTEAFF | TRBJ1-1 | few | 13 | - | TRBV2
TGTGCCCTCACTACAGGGGGAGGCAATCAGCCCCAGCATTTT | CALTTGGGNQPQHF | TRBJ1-5 | - | 14 | TRBD1 | TRBV30
TGTGCCAGTAGTATCCCTTCAACTGTCGGTTCACCCCTCCACTTT | CASSIPSTVGSPLHF | TRBJ1-6 | - | 15 | - | TRBV19
TGTGCCAGCAGTGAGCGTGGGGGGCTTGGCGGCTACACCTTC | CASSERGGLGGYTF | TRBJ1-2 | - | 14 | - | TRBV2
TGTGCCAGCAGCCCCCCCGAACTAGCGGGGACTAACGCGAACACCGGGGAGCTGTTTTTT | CASSPPELAGTNANTGELFF | TRBJ2-2 | - | 20 | TRBD2 | TRBV27
TGTGCCAGCAGTTCTGGGCAGGCTTATGGCTACACCTTC | CASSSGQAYGYTF | TRBJ1-2 | few | 13 | - | TRBV6-5
TGCGCCAGCAGCCGGGAGGGGACAGGGGTTTACAATGAGCAGTTCTTC | CASSREGTGVYNEQFF | TRBJ2-1 | - | 16 | TRBD1 | TRBV5-1
TGTGCCAGCAGCCCGGGACACCCAGATATCTTTCAGCCCCAGCATTTT | CASSPGHPDIFQPQHF | TRBJ1-5 | - | 16 | - | TRBV5-7
TGTGCCAGCAGTGACGGGGGAGATACGCAGTATTTT | CASSDGGDTQYF | TRBJ2-3 | - | 12 | - | TRBV6-4
TGTGCCTGGAGGTTCGGACAGACCTACGAGCAGTACTTC | CAWRFGQTYEQYF | TRBJ2-7 | - | 13 | - | TRBV30
TGTGCCAGCAGCCCGTCCTTCCTTCTGCAGAGCGAGCAGTACTTC | CASSPSFLLQSEQYF | TRBJ2-7 | large | 15 | - | TRBV12-3/TRBV12-4
TGCAGCGTTGACCCACAGGGGGCTGGGGGCTACACCTTC | CSVDPQGAGGYTF | TRBJ1-2 | - | 13 | TRBD1 | TRBV29-1
TGTGCCAGCAGCCCAGGGGGGCTCCCGCCAATTTTC | CASSPGGLPPIF | TRBJ2-1 | - | 12 | - | TRBV7-9
TGTGCCAGCAGTTTCTACAGGGAGGCTGAAGCTTTCTTT | CASSFYREAEAFF | TRBJ1-1 | - | 13 | - | TRBV6-5
TGTGCCAGCAGTTTAGACGGGAACACTGAAGCTTTCTTT | CASSLDGNTEAFF | TRBJ1-1 | - | 13 | - | TRBV28
TGTGCCAGCAGCCCCAGGGATGGCTACACCTTC | CASSPRDGYTF | TRBJ1-2 | few | 11 | - | TRBV28
TGCAGGCTCGGGGGTGGCGGGAGTTTGGCAGATACGCAGTATTTT | CRLGGGGSLADTQYF | TRBJ2-3 | few | 15 | TRBD2 | TRBV20-1
TGTGCCAGCAGCTTGGGAGGGGAGGGAGCTTTCTTT | CASSLGGEGAFF | TRBJ1-1 | few | 12 | - | TRBV7-2
TGTGCCAGCACCAGACAGGGACAGAACTATGGCTACACCTTC | CASTRQGQNYGYTF | TRBJ1-2 | few | 14 | TRBD1 | TRBV6-1
TGTGCCAGCAGCCCGGGACAGGGGATGTTCGATGAGCAGTTCTTC | CASSPGQGMFDEQFF | TRBJ2-1 | - | 15 | TRBD1 | TRBV6-1
TGTGCCAGCAGTTACTCTATGGGGGGCTCAGATACGCAGTATTTT | CASSYSMGGSDTQYF | TRBJ2-3 | few | 15 | - | TRBV6-5
TGTGCCAGTAGTCCACGTTGGGCCTACCTCTATGGCTACACCTTC | CASSPRWAYLYGYTF | TRBJ1-2 | few | 15 | - | TRBV19
TGTGCCAGCAGTACCGTCCGAGGGGAAGCTTTCTTT | CASSTVRGEAFF | TRBJ1-1 | - | 12 | - | TRBV5-4
TGTGCCAGCAGTTACTCTCGGGGGGCATACGAGCAGTACTTC | CASSYSRGAYEQYF | TRBJ2-7 | few | 14 | - | TRBV6-5
TGTGCCAGCAGCTTAACCGGGGGGGAGACCCAGTACTTC | CASSLTGGETQYF | TRBJ2-5 | - | 13 | TRBD2 | TRBV7-3
TGTGCCAGCAGCTTACGGGCGGGGTCCGGAGTGGGGACCCAGTACTTC | CASSLRAGSGVGTQYF | TRBJ2-5 | - | 16 | - | TRBV7-2
TGTGCCTGGAGCCCCCTGAGGGGCCTACAGAAGTACACCTTC | CAWSPLRGLQKYTF | TRBJ1-2 | medium-sized | 14 | - | TRBV30
TGTGCCAGCAGCTCCAGGACAGGGACCGCCTACGAGCAGTACTTC | CASSSRTGTAYEQYF | TRBJ2-7 | - | 15 | TRBD1 | TRBV7-9
TGCACCAGCAGTCAACTAGCGGGGCGCTACGAGCAGTACTTC | CTSSQLAGRYEQYF | TRBJ2-7 | - | 14 | TRBD2 | TRBV10-2
TGTGCCAGCAGTCCCCAGATCCAAGCGGCGAGAGATACGCAGTATTTT | CASSPQIQAARDTQYF | TRBJ2-3 | - | 16 | - | TRBV27
TGTGCCAGCAGTCGAGCCGGGACAGCGAACACTGAAGCTTTCTTT | CASSRAGTANTEAFF | TRBJ1-1 | few | 15 | TRBD1 | TRBV6-2/TRBV6-3
TGCAGCGTTGGGTCAGACCCGGGGGAGACCCAGTACTTC | CSVGSDPGETQYF | TRBJ2-5 | - | 13 | - | TRBV29-1
TGTGCCAGCAGGGGGGTCAGTAGGGAGCAGTTCTTC | CASRGVSREQFF | TRBJ2-1 | - | 12 | - | TRBV25-1
TGTGCCAGCAGTTTATGGGGGAGGGCCCTCAATGAGCAGTTCTTC | CASSLWGRALNEQFF | TRBJ2-1 | few | 15 | TRBD2 | TRBV28
TGTGCCAGCAGTCTTGGACTACAGGGGAACACTGAAGCTTTCTTT | CASSLGLQGNTEAFF | TRBJ1-1 | - | 15 | - | TRBV6-1
TGTGCCAGTAGTAAGGGGAGACAGGTTCAAGAGACCCAGTACTTC | CASSKGRQVQETQYF | TRBJ2-5 | - | 15 | - | TRBV19
TGTGCCAGCAGCCTAGCGGGAGGAGATACGCAGTATTTT | CASSLAGGDTQYF | TRBJ2-3 | few | 13 | TRBD2 | TRBV25-1